Here is one T cell receptor beta chain with its context. Its cognate antigen is unknown. Normal lung was sampled as far from the tumour as possible, at least 3 cm. Some clones are missing from TCRdb's copy, which holds only in-frame ones; the method was immunoSEQ multiplex PCR. The sample shows just under 2,000 clones, 55% to 85% of them seen only once. The record originates from a study of immune cell composition in non-small cell lung cancer. Germline CDR1 is SGHTA and CDR2 is FQGNSA. CDR3 size: 14 residues. Trimming shortened V by 1 base and J by 6 bases, and 13 bases separated the two germline ends. Study outcomes and limitations: Approximately 79% of squamous and about 31% of adenocarcinoma cases had tumour-associated clones >0.5%.

This sequence joins TRBV7-2 and TRBJ2-7; tentative D call: TRBD2 (6 bases). This clonotype originated in a human donor with non-small cell lung cancer. The sample comprised non-adjacent lung tissue. The CDR3 nucleotides are TGTGCCAGCAGCTTAGGGGGTTACGGGGGCGAGCAGTACTTC. Translated, it gives CASSLGGYGGEQYF. Together with reference TRBV7-2 and TRBJ2-7, the CDR3 gives the full variable domain: GAGVSQSPSNKVTEKGKDVELRCDPISGHTALYWYRQSLGQGLEFLIYFQGNSAPDKSGLPSDRFSAERTGGSVSTLTIQRTQQEDSAVYLCASSLGGYGGEQYFGPGTRLTVT.